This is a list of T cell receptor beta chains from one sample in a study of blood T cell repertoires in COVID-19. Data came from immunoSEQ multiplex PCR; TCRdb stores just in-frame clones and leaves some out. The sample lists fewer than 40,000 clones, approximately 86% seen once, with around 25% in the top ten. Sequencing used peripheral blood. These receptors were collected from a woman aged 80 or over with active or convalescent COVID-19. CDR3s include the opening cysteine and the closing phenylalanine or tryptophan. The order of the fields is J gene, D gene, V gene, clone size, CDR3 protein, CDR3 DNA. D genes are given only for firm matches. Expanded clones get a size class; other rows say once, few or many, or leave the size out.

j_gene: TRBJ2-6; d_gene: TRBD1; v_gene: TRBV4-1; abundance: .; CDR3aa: CASSQTGQGAGPGLSGANVLTF; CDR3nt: TGCGCCAGCAGCCAAACGGGACAGGGGGCGGGTCCCGGGCTCTCTGGGGCCAACGTCCTGACTTTC
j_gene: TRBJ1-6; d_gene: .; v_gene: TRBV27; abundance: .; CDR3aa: CASSPRGVPYNSPLHF; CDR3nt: TGTGCCAGCAGTCCCCGGGGGGTCCCCTATAATTCACCCCTCCACTTT
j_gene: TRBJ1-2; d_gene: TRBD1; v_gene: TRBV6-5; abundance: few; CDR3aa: CASTQGLNYGYTF; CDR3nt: TGTGCCAGTACACAGGGGTTAAACTATGGCTACACCTTC
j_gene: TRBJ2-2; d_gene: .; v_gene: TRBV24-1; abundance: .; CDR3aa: CATSGQGSTGELFF; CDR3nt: TGTGCCACCAGTGGCCAGGGTAGCACCGGGGAGCTGTTTTTT
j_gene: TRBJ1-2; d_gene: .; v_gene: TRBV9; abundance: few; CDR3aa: CASSVDGKNYGYTF; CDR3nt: TGTGCCAGCAGCGTAGACGGGAAGAACTATGGCTACACCTTC
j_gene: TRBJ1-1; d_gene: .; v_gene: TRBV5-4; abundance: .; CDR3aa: CASSLGTGRGTEAFF; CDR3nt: TGTGCCAGCAGCTTGGGAACGGGCAGGGGCACTGAAGCTTTCTTT
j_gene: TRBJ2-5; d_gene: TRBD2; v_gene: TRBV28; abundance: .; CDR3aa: CASSSPGLADQETQYF; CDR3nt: TGTGCCAGCAGTTCCCCCGGACTAGCCGACCAAGAGACCCAGTACTTC
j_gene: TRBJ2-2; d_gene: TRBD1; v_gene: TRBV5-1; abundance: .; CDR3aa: CASSLRTGTNTGELFF; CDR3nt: TGCGCCAGCAGCCTTCGGACAGGGACGAACACCGGGGAGCTGTTTTTT
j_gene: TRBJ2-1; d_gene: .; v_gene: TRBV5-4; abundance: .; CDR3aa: CASSPTGTEYNEQFF; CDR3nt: TGTGCCAGCAGCCCCACAGGGACGGAATACAATGAGCAGTTCTTC
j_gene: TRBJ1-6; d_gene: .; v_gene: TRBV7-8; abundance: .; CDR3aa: CASSSTGLNSPLHF; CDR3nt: TGTGCCAGCAGCTCAACAGGTCTTAATTCACCCCTCCACTTT
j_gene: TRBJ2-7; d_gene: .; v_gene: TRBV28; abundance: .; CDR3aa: CASSTRQAEYF; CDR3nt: TGTGCCAGCAGTACTCGACAGGCGGAGTACTTC
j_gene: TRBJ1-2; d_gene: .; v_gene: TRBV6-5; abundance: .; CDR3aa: CASRKTGPNYGYTF; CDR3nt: TGTGCCAGCAGGAAGACAGGACCCAACTATGGCTACACCTTC
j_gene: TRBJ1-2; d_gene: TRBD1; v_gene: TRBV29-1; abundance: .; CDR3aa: CSVGGQGVRYGYTF; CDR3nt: TGCAGCGTTGGCGGACAGGGGGTGAGGTATGGCTACACCTTC
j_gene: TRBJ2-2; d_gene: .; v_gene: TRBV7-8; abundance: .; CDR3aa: CASNPRDRANTGELFF; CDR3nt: TGTGCCAGCAACCCGAGAGACAGAGCGAACACCGGGGAGCTGTTTTTT
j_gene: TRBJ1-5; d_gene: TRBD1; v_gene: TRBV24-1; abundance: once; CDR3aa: CATSDAGQGTQPQHF; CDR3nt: TGTGCCACCAGTGATGCGGGACAGGGAACGCAGCCCCAGCATTTT
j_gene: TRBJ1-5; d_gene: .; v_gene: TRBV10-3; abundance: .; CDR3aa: CAISEAGVQPQHF; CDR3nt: TGTGCCATCAGTGAGGCAGGGGTTCAGCCCCAGCATTTT
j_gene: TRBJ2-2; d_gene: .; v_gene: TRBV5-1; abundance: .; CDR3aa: CASSLDSTGELFF; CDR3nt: TGCGCCAGCAGCTTGGACTCCACCGGGGAGCTGTTTTTT
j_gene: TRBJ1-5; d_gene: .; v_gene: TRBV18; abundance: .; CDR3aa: CASSPEGNQPQHF; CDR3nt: TGTGCCAGCTCACCGGAGGGCAATCAGCCCCAGCATTTT
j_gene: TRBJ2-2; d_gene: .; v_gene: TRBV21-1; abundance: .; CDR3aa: CASSKGSSGGVTGELFF; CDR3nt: TGTGCCAGCAGCAAAGGAAGCAGCGGGGGGGTCACCGGGGAGCTGTTTTTT
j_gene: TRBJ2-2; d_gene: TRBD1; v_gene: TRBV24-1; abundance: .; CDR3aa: CATGETGYDGELFF; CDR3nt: TGTGCCACCGGTGAGACAGGGTACGACGGGGAGCTGTTTTTT
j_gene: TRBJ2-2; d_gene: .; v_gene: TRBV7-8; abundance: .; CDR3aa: CASSARQAGPGELFF; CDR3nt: TGTGCCAGCAGCGCCAGACAGGCGGGTCCCGGGGAGCTGTTTTTT
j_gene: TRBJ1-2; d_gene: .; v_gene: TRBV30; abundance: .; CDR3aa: CAWRKGFYGYTF; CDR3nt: TGTGCCTGGAGGAAGGGGTTCTATGGCTACACCTTC
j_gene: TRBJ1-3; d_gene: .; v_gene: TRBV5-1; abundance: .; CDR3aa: CASSLGGLGSGNTIYF; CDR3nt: TGCGCCAGCAGCTTGGGGGGGCTCGGGTCTGGAAACACCATATATTTT
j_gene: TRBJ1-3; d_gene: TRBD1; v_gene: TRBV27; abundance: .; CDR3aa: CASSPWSQGALGNTIYF; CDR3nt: TGTGCCAGCAGTCCATGGAGTCAGGGGGCTCTCGGAAACACCATATATTTT
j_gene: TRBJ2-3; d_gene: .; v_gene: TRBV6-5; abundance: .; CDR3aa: CASLRDTTDTQYF; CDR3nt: TGTGCCAGCCTTCGGGACACCACAGATACGCAGTATTTT
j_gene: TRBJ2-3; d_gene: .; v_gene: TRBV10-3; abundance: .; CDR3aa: CAISDRGADTQYF; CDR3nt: TGTGCCATCAGTGACCGGGGGGCTGATACGCAGTATTTT
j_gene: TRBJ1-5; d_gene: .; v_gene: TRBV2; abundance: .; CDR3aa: CASSALLGTGGLGGNQPQHF; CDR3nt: TGTGCCAGCAGTGCCCTCCTCGGCACTGGAGGCTTGGGCGGCAATCAGCCCCAGCATTTT
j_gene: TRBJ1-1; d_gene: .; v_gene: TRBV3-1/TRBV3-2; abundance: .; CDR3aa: CASSPPASDEAFF; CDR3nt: TGTGCCAGCAGCCCGCCGGCCAGCGATGAAGCTTTCTTT